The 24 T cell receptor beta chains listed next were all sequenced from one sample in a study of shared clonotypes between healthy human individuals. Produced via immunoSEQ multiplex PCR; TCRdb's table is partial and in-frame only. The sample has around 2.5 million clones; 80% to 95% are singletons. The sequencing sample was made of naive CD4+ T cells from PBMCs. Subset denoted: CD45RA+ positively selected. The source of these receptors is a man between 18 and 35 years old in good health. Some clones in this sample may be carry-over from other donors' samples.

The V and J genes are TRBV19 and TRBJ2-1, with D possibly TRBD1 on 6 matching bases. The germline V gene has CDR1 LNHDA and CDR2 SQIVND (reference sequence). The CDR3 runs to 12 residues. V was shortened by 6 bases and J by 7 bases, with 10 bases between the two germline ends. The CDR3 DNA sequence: TGTGCCAGTAGCCAGGACAGAAATGAGCAGTTCTTC. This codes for CASSQDRNEQFF.

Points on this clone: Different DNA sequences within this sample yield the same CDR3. The CDR3 reads CASSSPQETQYF. In nucleotides, the CDR3 is TGCGCCAGCAGCTCGCCCCAAGAGACCCAGTACTTC. This chain uses TRBV5-1 with TRBJ2-5; D unresolved. CDR3 length equals 12 residues. Trimming pared 3 bases from V and 1 base from J, leaving 4 bases between. Germline CDR1 reads SGHRS; CDR2 reads YFSETQ.

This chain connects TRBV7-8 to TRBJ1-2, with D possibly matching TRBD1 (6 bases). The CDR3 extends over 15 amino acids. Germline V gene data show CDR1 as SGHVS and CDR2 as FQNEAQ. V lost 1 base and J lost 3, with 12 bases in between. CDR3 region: CASSLERWGHYGYTF. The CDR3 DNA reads TGTGCCAGCAGCTTAGAGCGTTGGGGGCACTATGGCTACACCTTC.

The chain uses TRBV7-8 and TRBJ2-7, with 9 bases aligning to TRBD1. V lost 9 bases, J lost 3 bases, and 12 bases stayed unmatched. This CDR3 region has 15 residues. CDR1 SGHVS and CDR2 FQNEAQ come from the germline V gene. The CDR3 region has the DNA TGTGCCAGAAGTCCCCCGGGACAGGGCCTCTACGAGCAGTACTTC. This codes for CARSPPGQGLYEQYF.

The CDR3 reads CAWTRGRSTEAFF. The DNA of the CDR3 is TGTGCCTGGACCAGGGGGCGGAGCACTGAAGCTTTCTTT. This rearrangement joins TRBV30 to TRBJ1-1; TRBD1 matches at 8 bases. V was pared by 4 bases and J by 4 bases, with 5 bases of the junction left unmatched. The CDR3 is made up of 13 amino acids. Germline assignment: CDR1 GTSNPN and CDR2 SVGIG (reference sequence).

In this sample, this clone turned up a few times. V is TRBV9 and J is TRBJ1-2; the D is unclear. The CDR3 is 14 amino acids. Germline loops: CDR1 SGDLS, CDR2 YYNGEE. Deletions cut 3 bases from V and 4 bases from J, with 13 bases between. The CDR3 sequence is CASSAHAGGYGYTF. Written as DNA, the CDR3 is TGTGCCAGCAGCGCCCACGCGGGTGGCTATGGCTACACCTTC.

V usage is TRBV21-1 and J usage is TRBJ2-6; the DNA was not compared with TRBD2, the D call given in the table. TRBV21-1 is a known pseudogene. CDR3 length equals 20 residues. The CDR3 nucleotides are TGTGCCAGCAGCAATAGGAAGGAGGAACAGACTAACTCTGGGGCCAACGTCCTGACTTTC. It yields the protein CASSNRKEEQTNSGANVLTF.

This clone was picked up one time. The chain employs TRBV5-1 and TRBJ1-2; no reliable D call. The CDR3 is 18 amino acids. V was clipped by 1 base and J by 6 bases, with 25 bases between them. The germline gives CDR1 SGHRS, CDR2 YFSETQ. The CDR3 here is CASSLMVGTGVTGHGYTF. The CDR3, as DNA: TGCGCCAGCAGCTTGATGGTTGGCACCGGAGTCACTGGTCATGGCTACACCTTC. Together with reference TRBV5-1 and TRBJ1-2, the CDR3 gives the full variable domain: KAGVTQTPRYLIKTRGQQVTLSCSPISGHRSVSWYQQTPGQGLQFLFEYFSETQRNKGNFPGRFSGRQFSNSRSEMNVSTLELGDSALYLCASSLMVGTGVTGHGYTFGSGTRLTVV.

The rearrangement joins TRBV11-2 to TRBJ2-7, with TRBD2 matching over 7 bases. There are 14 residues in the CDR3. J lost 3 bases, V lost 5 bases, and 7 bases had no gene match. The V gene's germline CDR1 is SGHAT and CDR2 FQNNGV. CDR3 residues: CASSAYSSGYEQYF. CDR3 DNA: TGTGCCAGCAGCGCCTACTCTAGCGGCTACGAGCAGTACTTC. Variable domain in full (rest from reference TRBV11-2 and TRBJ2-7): EAGVAQSPRYKIIEKRQSVAFWCNPISGHATLYWYQQILGQGPKLLIQFQNNGVVDDSQLPKDRFSAERLKGVDSTLKIQPAKLEDSAVYLCASSAYSSGYEQYFGPGTRLTVT.

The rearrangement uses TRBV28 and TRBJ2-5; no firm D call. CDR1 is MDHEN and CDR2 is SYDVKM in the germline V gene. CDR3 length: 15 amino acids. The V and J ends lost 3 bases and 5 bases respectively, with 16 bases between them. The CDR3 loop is CASSFLREQDETQYF. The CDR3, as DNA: TGTGCCAGCAGTTTTCTGAGAGAACAAGACGAGACCCAGTACTTC.

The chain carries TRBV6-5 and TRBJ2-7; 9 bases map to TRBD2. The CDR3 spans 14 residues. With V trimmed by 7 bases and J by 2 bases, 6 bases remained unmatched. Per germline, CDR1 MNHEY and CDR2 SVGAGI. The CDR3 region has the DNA TGTGCCAGCACTCCGACTAGCGGACCCTACGAGCAGTACTTC. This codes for CASTPTSGPYEQYF.

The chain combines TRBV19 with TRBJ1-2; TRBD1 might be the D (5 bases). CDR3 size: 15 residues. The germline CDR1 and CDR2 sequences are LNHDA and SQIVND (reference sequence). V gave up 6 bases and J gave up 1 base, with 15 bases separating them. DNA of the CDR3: TGTGCCAGTAGCTACTCTAGACAGAATAACTATGGCTACACCTTC. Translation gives CASSYSRQNNYGYTF.

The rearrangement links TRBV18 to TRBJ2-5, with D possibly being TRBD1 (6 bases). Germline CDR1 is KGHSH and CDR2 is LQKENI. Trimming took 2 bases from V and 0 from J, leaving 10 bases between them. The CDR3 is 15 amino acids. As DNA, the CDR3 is TGTGCCAGCTCACCAGACAGGTCCTACCAAGAGACCCAGTACTTC. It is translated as CASSPDRSYQETQYF.

CDR3 DNA: TGTGCCACCAAGAGGACTAGTCCCTCCTACGAGCAGTACTTC. It translates to CATKRTSPSYEQYF. This rearrangement joins TRBV19 to TRBJ2-7, with 7 bases matching TRBD2. Germline assignment: CDR1 LNHDA and CDR2 SQIVND (reference sequence). The CDR3 length is 14 residues. V lost 10 bases, J lost 0 bases, and 9 bases stayed unmatched.

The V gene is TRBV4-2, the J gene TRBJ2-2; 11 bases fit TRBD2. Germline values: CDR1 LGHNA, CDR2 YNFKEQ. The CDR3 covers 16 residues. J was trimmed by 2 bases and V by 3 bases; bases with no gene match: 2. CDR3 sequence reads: CASSQTSGTNTGELFF. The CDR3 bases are TGTGCCAGCAGCCAGACTAGCGGGACCAACACCGGGGAGCTGTTTTTT.

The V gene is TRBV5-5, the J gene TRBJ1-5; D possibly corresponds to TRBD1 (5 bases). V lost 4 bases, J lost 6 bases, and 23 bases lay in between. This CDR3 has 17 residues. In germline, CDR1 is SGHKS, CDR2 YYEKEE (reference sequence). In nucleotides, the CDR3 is TGTGCCAGCAGCCCCCGTACGGGGCAGTTAGGGCGTCAGCCCCAGCATTTT. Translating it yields CASSPRTGQLGRQPQHF. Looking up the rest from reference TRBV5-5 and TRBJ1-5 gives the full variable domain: DAGVTQSPTHLIKTRGQQVTLRCSPISGHKSVSWYQQVLGQGPQFIFQYYEKEERGRGNFPDRFSARQFPNYSSELNVNALLLGDSALYLCASSPRTGQLGRQPQHFGDGTRLSIL.

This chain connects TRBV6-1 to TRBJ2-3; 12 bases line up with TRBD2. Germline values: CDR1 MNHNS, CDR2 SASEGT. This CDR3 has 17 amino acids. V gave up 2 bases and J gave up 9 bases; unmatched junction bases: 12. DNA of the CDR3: TGTGCCAGCAGTGAAAAACTAGCGGGAGGCCCGGGAGGGACGCAGTATTTT. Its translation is CASSEKLAGGPGGTQYF.

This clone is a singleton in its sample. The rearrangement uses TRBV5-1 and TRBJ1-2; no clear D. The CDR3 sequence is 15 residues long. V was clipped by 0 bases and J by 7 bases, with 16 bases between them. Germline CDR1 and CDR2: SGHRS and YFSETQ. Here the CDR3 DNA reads TGCGCCAGCAGCTTGGAACTGGGCCCGGAGTCTGGCTACACCTTC. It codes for CASSLELGPESGYTF.

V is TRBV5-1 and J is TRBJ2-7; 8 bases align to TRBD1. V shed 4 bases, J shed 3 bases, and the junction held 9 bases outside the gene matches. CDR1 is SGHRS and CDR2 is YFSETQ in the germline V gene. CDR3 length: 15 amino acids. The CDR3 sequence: CASSEWDRRLYEQYF. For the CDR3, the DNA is TGCGCCAGCAGCGAATGGGACAGGAGACTCTACGAGCAGTACTTC. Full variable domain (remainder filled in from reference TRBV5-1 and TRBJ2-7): KAGVTQTPRYLIKTRGQQVTLSCSPISGHRSVSWYQQTPGQGLQFLFEYFSETQRNKGNFPGRFSGRQFSNSRSEMNVSTLELGDSALYLCASSEWDRRLYEQYFGPGTRLTVT.

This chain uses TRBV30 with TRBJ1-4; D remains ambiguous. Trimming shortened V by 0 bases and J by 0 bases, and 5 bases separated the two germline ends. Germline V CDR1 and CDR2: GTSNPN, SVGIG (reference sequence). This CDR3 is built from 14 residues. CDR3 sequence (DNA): TGTGCCTGGAGTGTACAACCAACTAATGAAAAACTGTTTTTT. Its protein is CAWSVQPTNEKLFF.

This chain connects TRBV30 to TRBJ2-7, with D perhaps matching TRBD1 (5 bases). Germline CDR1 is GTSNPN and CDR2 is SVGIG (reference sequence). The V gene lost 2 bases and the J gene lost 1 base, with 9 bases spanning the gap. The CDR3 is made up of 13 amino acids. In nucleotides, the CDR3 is TGTGCCTGGAGTAAACAGGTATCCTACGAGCAGTACTTC. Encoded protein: CAWSKQVSYEQYF.

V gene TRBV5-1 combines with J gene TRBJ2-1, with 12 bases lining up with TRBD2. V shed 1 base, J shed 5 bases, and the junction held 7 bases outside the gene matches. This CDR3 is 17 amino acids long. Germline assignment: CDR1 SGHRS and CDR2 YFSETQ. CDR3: CASSLPRTSGANNEQFF. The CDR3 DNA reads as TGCGCCAGCAGCTTGCCCCGGACTAGCGGGGCGAACAATGAGCAGTTCTTC.

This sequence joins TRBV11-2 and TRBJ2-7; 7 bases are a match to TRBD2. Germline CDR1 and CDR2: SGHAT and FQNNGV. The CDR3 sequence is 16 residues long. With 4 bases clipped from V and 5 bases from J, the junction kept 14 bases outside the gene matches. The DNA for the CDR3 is TGTGCCAGCAGCTCCCGGGTAGCGGGTCGATACCACGAGCAGTACTTC. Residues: CASSSRVAGRYHEQYF.

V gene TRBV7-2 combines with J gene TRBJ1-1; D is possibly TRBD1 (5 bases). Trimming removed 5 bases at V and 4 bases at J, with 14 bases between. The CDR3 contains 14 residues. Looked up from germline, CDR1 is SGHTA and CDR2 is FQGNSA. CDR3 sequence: CASSLRGGPTEAFF. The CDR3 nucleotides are TGTGCCAGCAGCCTCCGGGGCGGCCCCACTGAAGCTTTCTTT.